The clone carrying this TCR beta chain was recorded many times. As yet, its antigen is unknown. TCR beta CDR3 amplification from genomic DNA was performed by two-round multiplex PCR. The use of primers specific to each TRBV and TRBJ gene characterized first-round PCR. A single record per CDR3 protein comes from TCRdb applying MiXCR to the multiplex PCR reads. This table has roughly 26,000 distinct CDR3 sequences, around 30% appearing once. This entry belongs to a study of prognosis after radiotherapy for stage I lung cancer. General study results and limits: Differing TRBV and TRBJ gene usage was reportedly seen between patients with and without metastases.

V was trimmed by 5 bases and J by 8 bases, leaving 10 bases between them. Germline lookup yields CDR1 SEHNR and CDR2 FQNEAQ (reference sequence). The CDR3 runs 12 residues. The sample here was PBMCs, taken before or after stereotactic body radiation therapy (not recorded which). The receptor comes from a donor over 45 with non-small cell lung cancer. The rearrangement joins TRBV7-9 to TRBJ2-1, with no clear D. CDR3 protein: CASSAGVDEQFF. The CDR3 DNA reads TGTGCCAGCAGCGCCGGAGTCGATGAGCAGTTCTTC.